These 17 T cell receptor beta chains came from one sample sequenced in a study of shared clonotypes between healthy human individuals. The method was immunoSEQ multiplex PCR; TCRdb's version includes in-frame clones alone and lacks a portion of them. The sample includes roughly 2.6 million clones, roughly nine tenths of them seen just once. The sample consisted of naive CD4+ T cells sorted from blood. The subset here: CD45RA+ positively selected. These receptor sequences come from a man aged 18 to 29 in good health.

This clone was detected only a few times. The same CDR3 also results from other DNA sequences found in this sample. This chain connects TRBV28 to TRBJ1-2, with D perhaps TRBD1 (6 bases). Germline CDR1 reads MDHEN; CDR2 reads SYDVKM. Trimming shortened V by 5 bases and J by 2 bases, and 9 bases separated the two germline ends. CDR3 length: 13 amino acids. This CDR3 reads CASSLTGNYGYTF. CDR3 nucleotide sequence: TGTGCCAGCAGTCTTACAGGGAACTATGGCTACACCTTC.

The chain combines TRBV2 with TRBJ1-5; unclear D gene. The V end lost 8 bases, the J end lost 0 bases, and 8 bases lay between the germline ends. Germline CDR1 reads SNHLY; CDR2 reads FYNNEI. This CDR3 is 13 amino acids long. The CDR3 DNA sequence: TGTGCCAGCGCCAAAGATAGCAATCAGCCCCAGCATTTT. Its translation is CASAKDSNQPQHF.

The chain employs TRBV9 and TRBJ2-3, with TRBD1 matching over 8 bases. The germline V gene has CDR1 SGDLS and CDR2 YYNGEE. This CDR3 is 14 amino acids long. The junction had 6 bases not matched to a gene; V was cut back by 5 bases and J by 4 bases. The CDR3 sequence is CASSRGQGPDTQYF. The CDR3 nucleotides read TGTGCCAGCAGTCGCGGACAGGGCCCAGATACGCAGTATTTT.

This chain connects TRBV19 to TRBJ2-3; possible D gene TRBD1, 5 bases. V shed 7 bases and J shed 2 bases, with 10 bases lying between them. The CDR3 extends over 13 amino acids. CDR1 is LNHDA and CDR2 is SQIVND in the germline V gene (reference sequence). This CDR3 is CASTATDTDTQYF. CDR3 DNA sequence: TGTGCCAGTACCGCGACAGACACAGATACGCAGTATTTT.

The chain uses TRBV7-9 and TRBJ1-1; unclear D gene. The CDR3 spans 12 residues. The V gene lost 11 bases and the J gene lost 0 bases, with 10 bases spanning the gap. Per germline, CDR1 SEHNR and CDR2 FQNEAQ (reference sequence). CDR3 coding DNA: TGTGCCGACTTTAACCTGAACACTGAAGCTTTCTTT. It is translated as CADFNLNTEAFF.

CDR3: CASSLHTGNYGYTF. Written as DNA, the CDR3 is TGTGCCAGCAGTTTACATACAGGGAACTATGGCTACACCTTC. V and J are TRBV28 and TRBJ1-2, with a weak D call TRBD1 (6 bases). Looked up from germline, CDR1 is MDHEN and CDR2 is SYDVKM. Between the trimmed V and J ends, which lost 2 bases and 2 bases, there was a span of 9 bases. The CDR3 has 14 amino acids.

The CDR3 reads CASSPTTAGTGTEAFF. CDR3 sequence (DNA): TGTGCCAGCTCACCAACCACGGCCGGGACTGGCACTGAAGCTTTCTTT. V gene TRBV18 combines with J gene TRBJ1-1, with D tentatively TRBD1 (5 bases). The germline CDR1 and CDR2 sequences are KGHSH and LQKENI. CDR3 length: 16 amino acids. V was cut by 2 bases and J by 4 bases, with 17 bases left in between.

CDR3 DNA sequence: TGTGCCTGGAATTCAGACAGGGTGGAGACCCAGTACTTC. This translates into CAWNSDRVETQYF. This rearrangement joins TRBV30 to TRBJ2-5; 7 positions agree with TRBD1. The CDR3 runs to 13 residues. From germline, CDR1 is GTSNPN and CDR2 SVGIG (reference sequence). V lost 4 bases to trimming and J lost 5 bases; unmatched junction nucleotides: 7.

Comment on this clone: The identical CDR3 is also encoded by other nucleotide sequences in the sample. This sequence joins TRBV9 and TRBJ2-7; D gene uncertain. The CDR3 runs 14 residues. V lost 1 base, J lost 1 base, and 9 bases lay in between. Per the germline V gene, CDR1 is SGDLS and CDR2 is YYNGEE. The chain's CDR3 is CASSVLAASYEQYF. As DNA, the CDR3 is TGTGCCAGCAGCGTATTGGCGGCTTCCTACGAGCAGTACTTC.

The chain uses TRBV4-1 and TRBJ2-5; TRBD2 matches at 16 bases. The V and J ends lost 3 bases and 6 bases, in that order; junction bases with no gene match: 4. CDR3 size: 16 residues. Germline values: CDR1 MGHRA, CDR2 YSYEKL. The CDR3 region is CASSQGLAGGTKTQYF. DNA for the CDR3: TGCGCCAGCAGCCAGGGACTAGCGGGAGGGACAAAGACCCAGTACTTC.

On this clone itself: Other DNA sequences in the sample encode the same CDR3. The chain recombines TRBV10-3 with TRBJ2-2; TRBD2 might be the D (6 bases). Germline V gives CDR1 ENHRY, CDR2 SYGVKD. Trimming cost V 11 bases and J 5 bases, with 9 bases left between them. The length of the CDR3 is 11 residues. CDR3 sequence (DNA): TGTGCCTCACGGGGGACCGGGGAGCTGTTTTTT. It encodes CASRGTGELFF.

The DNA of the CDR3 is TGTGCCAGCACCCTGGGACGGAGCTCTGGAAACACCATATATTTT. Amino acid sequence: CASTLGRSSGNTIYF. V and J are TRBV5-8 and TRBJ1-3; possible D gene TRBD1, 5 bases. This CDR3 is built from 15 residues. CDR1 and CDR2 from the germline V gene are SGHTS and YDEGEE. Trimming shortened V by 6 bases and J by 0 bases, and 13 bases separated the two germline ends.

In regard to this clone: The same CDR3 arises from other DNA sequences in this sample as well. This chain connects TRBV19 to TRBJ2-2; D uncertain. The CDR3 loop spans 11 amino acids. CDR1 and CDR2 from the germline V gene are LNHDA and SQIVND (reference sequence). V lost 9 bases and J 6 bases, leaving 8 bases between the germline ends. CDR3 sequence reads: CASSTAGELFF. The CDR3, as DNA: TGTGCCAGCTCTACTGCCGGGGAGCTGTTTTTT.

The chain uses TRBV4-3 and TRBJ2-1; 10 positions match TRBD1. The germline V gene encodes CDR1 LGHNA and CDR2 YSLEER. This CDR3 is built from 20 residues. V lost 1 base, J lost 7 bases, and 19 bases stayed unmatched. The CDR3 bases are TGCGCCAGCAGCCAAGGGGGACAGGGGTGGGTCGGGACTTCCAGGAATGAGCAGTTCTTC. Encoded protein: CASSQGGQGWVGTSRNEQFF.

This chain connects TRBV18 to TRBJ1-1, with TRBD1 as a possible D gene (6 bases). V was trimmed by 8 bases and J by 0 bases, leaving 10 bases between them. This CDR3 comprises 13 residues. The germline CDR1 and CDR2 sequences are KGHSH and LQKENI. The CDR3 loop reads CASRGDMNTEAFF. CDR3 nucleotide sequence: TGTGCCAGCCGGGGGGACATGAACACTGAAGCTTTCTTT.

With respect to this clone: Different DNA sequences within this sample yield the same CDR3. The chain is built from TRBV2 and TRBJ2-7; D ambiguous. Per germline, CDR1 SNHLY and CDR2 FYNNEI. Trimming left V 4 bases short and J 0 bases short, with 10 bases between. This CDR3 spans 14 amino acids. The CDR3 DNA follows: TGTGCCAGCAGTGCGCGAGGCCACTCCTACGAGCAGTACTTC. This translates into CASSARGHSYEQYF.

CDR3 coding DNA: TGTGCCTGGAGTGCCCCCCGGGACGCGAAAAAAGTCAATCAGCCCCAGCATTTT. It is translated as CAWSAPRDAKKVNQPQHF. The rearrangement joins TRBV30 to TRBJ1-5; weak D call: TRBD1 (5 bases). Looked up from germline, CDR1 is GTSNPN and CDR2 is SVGIG (reference sequence). With 1 base removed from V and 3 bases from J, the gap between germline ends came to 22 bases. The CDR3 has 18 amino acids.